This entry lists 22 T cell receptor beta chains sequenced from one sample in a study of cytomegalovirus exposure and HLA in healthy donors (dated by TCRdb to 2015 to 2018). Libraries came from the immunoSEQ multiplex PCR assay. A mixture of 60 forward primers for TCR Vbeta segments and 13 reverse primers for TCR Jbeta segments was used in the multiplex PCR. What TCRdb holds here is the immuneACCESS table cut down to in-frame rearrangements. Part of the clones is not present; checked against another copy, under half of the missing clones reflect an unresolved V gene, and the others are unexplained. Within this sample are 50,000 or so clones, with approximately 65% of them counted one time only. Roughly 6.3% of the sample lies in the top ten. Sequencing was carried out using PBMCs. These receptors came from a man in his thirties or forties in good health and CMV-seronegative.

The rearrangement uses TRBV19 and TRBJ2-5; TRBD2 aligns across 10 bases. Germline loops: CDR1 LNHDA, CDR2 SQIVND (reference sequence). Trimming took 8 bases from V and 8 from J; bases not matched to a gene: 5. The CDR3 covers 12 residues. The CDR3 DNA sequence: TGTGCCAGTCGGTCTAGCGGGGGAACCCAGTACTTC. This gives the protein CASRSSGGTQYF.

The chain employs TRBV12-2 and TRBJ2-1; TRBD1, the table's D call, lacks a check against the DNA. TRBV12-2 is recorded as a pseudogene. CDR3 length equals 15 residues. The CDR3 here is CASRWMCGPYNEQFF. CDR3 nucleotides: TGTGCAAGTCGCTGGATGTGTGGGCCCTACAATGAGCAGTTCTTC.

The chain has TRBV7-9 and TRBJ1-2; TRBD1 is a possible D gene (6 bases). The germline V and J ends were trimmed by 5 bases and 6 bases, with 16 bases remaining between them. The CDR3 consists of 14 residues. Per the germline V gene, CDR1 is SEHNR and CDR2 is FQNEAQ (reference sequence). CDR3 sequence: CASSLKGAGDGYTF. CDR3 DNA sequence: TGTGCCAGCAGCCTCAAAGGGGCAGGGGATGGCTACACCTTC.

The V and J genes are TRBV29-1 and TRBJ1-2, with 7 bases matching TRBD1. The CDR3 consists of 15 residues. Looked up from germline, CDR1 is SQVTM and CDR2 is ANQGSEA. The V segment lost 5 bases and the J segment 2 bases; nucleotides outside the gene matches: 11. CDR3: CSVRQIGTENYGYTF. DNA of the CDR3: TGCAGCGTTCGACAAATAGGGACAGAGAACTATGGCTACACCTTC.

This clone was counted once. The rearrangement joins TRBV5-1 to TRBJ2-1; the match to TRBD1 covers 7 bases. Germline assignment: CDR1 SGHRS and CDR2 YFSETQ. V trimming: 4 bases; J trimming: 3 bases; junction bases outside the gene matches: 10. The CDR3 runs to 16 residues. The CDR3 spells CASSPGWGTDYNEQFF. DNA of the CDR3: TGCGCCAGCAGCCCCGGGTGGGGGACAGACTACAATGAGCAGTTCTTC.

By frequency in the sample, this clone is medium-sized (0.01 to 0.1%). The chain links TRBV6-4 to TRBJ2-3, with 8 bases matching TRBD2. Trimming cost V 3 bases and J 1 base; bases outside gene matches: 0. Germline V gene lookup returns CDR1 MRHNA and CDR2 SNTAGT. This CDR3 is built from 14 residues. CDR3: CASSEAGGTDTQYF. The CDR3 DNA reads as TGTGCCAGCAGTGAAGCGGGAGGCACAGATACGCAGTATTTT.

The chain uses TRBV10-3 and TRBJ2-2, with 7 bases fitting TRBD1. Per germline, CDR1 ENHRY and CDR2 SYGVKD. V was clipped by 11 bases and J by 7 bases; unmatched bases: 10. The CDR3 has 13 amino acids. CDR3 residues: CAVQDRADGELFF. The CDR3 bases are TGTGCCGTACAAGACAGGGCCGACGGGGAGCTGTTTTTT.

The rearrangement uses TRBV4-1 and TRBJ1-4, with TRBD1 matching 8 bases. This CDR3 has 15 amino acids. The V and J ends lost 5 bases and 8 bases, in that order; junction bases with no gene match: 10. Per the germline V gene, CDR1 is MGHRA and CDR2 is YSYEKL. The CDR3 is CASSVNGQGNEKLFF. The DNA for the CDR3 is TGCGCCAGCAGCGTAAATGGACAGGGCAACGAAAAACTGTTTTTT.

The chain links TRBV29-1 to TRBJ2-1; 9 nucleotides agree with TRBD2. Per germline, CDR1 SQVTM and CDR2 ANQGSEA. The CDR3 runs 14 residues. J lost 3 bases, V lost 2 bases, and 2 bases had no gene match. Written as DNA, the CDR3 is TGCAGCGTTGAACTAGCGGGAAACTACAATGAGCAGTTCTTC. It codes for CSVELAGNYNEQFF.

The chain couples TRBV5-4 to TRBJ1-4; D is perhaps TRBD1 (5 bases). The CDR3 runs to 14 residues. Per germline, CDR1 SGHNT and CDR2 YYREEE (reference sequence). Trimming took off 0 bases at V and 16 bases at J, with 19 bases between the two ends. Here the CDR3 reads CASSLAGDQGSRFF. The CDR3 bases are TGTGCCAGCAGCTTGGCCGGAGATCAGGGCTCAAGGTTTTTT.

The chain employs TRBV6-5 and TRBJ1-4; D is unresolved. From germline, CDR1 is MNHEY and CDR2 SVGAGI. V lost 6 bases, J lost 8 bases, and 7 bases lay in between. The CDR3 has 11 amino acids. The CDR3 sequence: CASSPGEKLFF. CDR3 in DNA: TGTGCCAGCAGCCCCGGGGAAAAACTGTTTTTT.

This clone has just a few counts. The J gene is TRBJ2-5, the V gene TRBV13; D perhaps matches TRBD1 (6 bases). CDR3 length equals 13 residues. The germline V gene encodes CDR1 PRHDT and CDR2 FYEKMQ (reference sequence). V lost 5 bases and J lost 2, with 9 bases in between. CDR3 nucleotide sequence: TGTGCCAGCAGCACGGACAGACAAGAGACCCAGTACTTC. As protein: CASSTDRQETQYF. Complete variable domain (other parts from reference TRBV13 and TRBJ2-5): AAGVIQSPRHLIKEKRETATLKCYPIPRHDTVYWYQQGPGQDPQFLISFYEKMQSDKGSIPDRFSAQQFSDYHSELNMSSLELGDSALYFCASSTDRQETQYFGPGTRLLVL.

The chain uses TRBV30 and TRBJ1-2, with D hard to call. The CDR3 consists of 13 residues. CDR1 is GTSNPN, CDR2 SVGIG, per germline (reference sequence). Trimming shortened V by 5 bases and J by 5 bases, and 15 bases separated the two germline ends. The CDR3 is CAWGRTRTYGYTF. The CDR3 DNA is TGTGCCTGGGGGAGGACCCGAACATATGGCTACACCTTC.

This clone was seen once. CDR3 nucleotide sequence: TGCGCCAGCAGCATAGGACATGAAGAGACCCAGTACTTC. Amino acids: CASSIGHEETQYF. The chain couples TRBV5-1 to TRBJ2-5, with a weak D call TRBD1 (5 bases). The CDR3 has 13 amino acids. V lost 4 bases and J 3 bases, leaving 10 bases between the germline ends. Germline V CDR1 and CDR2: SGHRS, YFSETQ.

This clone was observed a handful of times. The chain links TRBV5-1 to TRBJ1-4; D is uncertain. Germline V CDR1 and CDR2: SGHRS, YFSETQ. V shed 0 bases and J shed 2 bases, with 11 bases lying between them. This CDR3 spans 16 amino acids. The CDR3: CASSLAGAGTNEKLFF. Here the CDR3 DNA reads TGCGCCAGCAGCTTGGCAGGAGCGGGGACTAATGAAAAACTGTTTTTT.

CDR3 in DNA: TGTGCCAGCAGCTTACTCGGACAGGGAGTGGAGACCCAGTACTTC. Its translation: CASSLLGQGVETQYF. The chain employs TRBV7-9 and TRBJ2-5; 8 bases line up with TRBD1. After removal of 2 bases from V and 5 bases from J, the junction contained 7 bases not matched to a gene. This CDR3 has 15 amino acids. Germline V gene data show CDR1 as SEHNR and CDR2 as FQNEAQ (reference sequence).

J is TRBJ2-3 and V is TRBV6-4; 11 nucleotides align to TRBD1. With 0 bases clipped from V and 5 bases from J, the junction kept 1 base outside the gene matches. In germline, CDR1 is MRHNA, CDR2 SNTAGT. The CDR3 loop spans 15 amino acids. This CDR3 reads CASSDSGQGGDTQYF. The CDR3 coding sequence is TGTGCCAGCAGTGACTCGGGACAGGGGGGAGATACGCAGTATTTT.

The CDR3 sequence: CASSPLSGSDYGYTF. Written as DNA, the CDR3 is TGTGCCAGCTCACCATTGTCGGGTTCGGACTATGGCTACACCTTC. This chain connects TRBV18 to TRBJ1-2; D is uncertain. CDR3 length equals 15 residues. Looked up from germline, CDR1 is KGHSH and CDR2 is LQKENI. Trimming cost V 2 bases and J 3 bases, with 13 bases left between them.

A few counts support this clone. The chain employs TRBV6-5 and TRBJ1-3; D is ambiguous. The germline V and J ends were trimmed by 5 bases and 5 bases, with 13 bases remaining between them. The V gene's germline CDR1 is MNHEY and CDR2 SVGAGI. The CDR3 is 14 residues long. CDR3 sequence: CASSEARGRNTIYF. The CDR3 bases are TGTGCCAGCAGTGAGGCCCGAGGAAGAAACACCATATATTTT.

V and J are TRBV29-1 and TRBJ2-2; 7 bases fit TRBD1. Germline CDR1 is SQVTM and CDR2 is ANQGSEA. After removal of 5 bases from V and 4 bases from J, the junction contained 7 bases not matched to a gene. The CDR3 contains 14 residues. The CDR3 loop is CSVRTNRGTGELFF. The CDR3 nucleotides are TGCAGCGTTCGAACGAACAGGGGCACCGGGGAGCTGTTTTTT.

The gene calls are TRBV6-5 and TRBJ2-7; D remains unclear. Per the germline V gene, CDR1 is MNHEY and CDR2 is SVGAGI. This CDR3 is 13 amino acids long. The V and J ends lost 6 bases and 4 bases respectively, with 13 bases between them. Here the CDR3 reads CASSQTPPYEQYF. In nucleotides, the CDR3 is TGTGCCAGCAGCCAGACTCCGCCGTACGAGCAGTACTTC.

The V and J genes are TRBV6-5 and TRBJ2-7, with TRBD2 matching over 7 bases. The germline V gene encodes CDR1 MNHEY and CDR2 SVGAGI. V shed 4 bases, J shed 4 bases, and the junction held 4 bases outside the gene matches. The CDR3 extends over 13 amino acids. The CDR3 DNA is TGTGCCAGCAGTTTCGGGGGGAGGTACGAGCAGTACTTC. It translates to CASSFGGRYEQYF.